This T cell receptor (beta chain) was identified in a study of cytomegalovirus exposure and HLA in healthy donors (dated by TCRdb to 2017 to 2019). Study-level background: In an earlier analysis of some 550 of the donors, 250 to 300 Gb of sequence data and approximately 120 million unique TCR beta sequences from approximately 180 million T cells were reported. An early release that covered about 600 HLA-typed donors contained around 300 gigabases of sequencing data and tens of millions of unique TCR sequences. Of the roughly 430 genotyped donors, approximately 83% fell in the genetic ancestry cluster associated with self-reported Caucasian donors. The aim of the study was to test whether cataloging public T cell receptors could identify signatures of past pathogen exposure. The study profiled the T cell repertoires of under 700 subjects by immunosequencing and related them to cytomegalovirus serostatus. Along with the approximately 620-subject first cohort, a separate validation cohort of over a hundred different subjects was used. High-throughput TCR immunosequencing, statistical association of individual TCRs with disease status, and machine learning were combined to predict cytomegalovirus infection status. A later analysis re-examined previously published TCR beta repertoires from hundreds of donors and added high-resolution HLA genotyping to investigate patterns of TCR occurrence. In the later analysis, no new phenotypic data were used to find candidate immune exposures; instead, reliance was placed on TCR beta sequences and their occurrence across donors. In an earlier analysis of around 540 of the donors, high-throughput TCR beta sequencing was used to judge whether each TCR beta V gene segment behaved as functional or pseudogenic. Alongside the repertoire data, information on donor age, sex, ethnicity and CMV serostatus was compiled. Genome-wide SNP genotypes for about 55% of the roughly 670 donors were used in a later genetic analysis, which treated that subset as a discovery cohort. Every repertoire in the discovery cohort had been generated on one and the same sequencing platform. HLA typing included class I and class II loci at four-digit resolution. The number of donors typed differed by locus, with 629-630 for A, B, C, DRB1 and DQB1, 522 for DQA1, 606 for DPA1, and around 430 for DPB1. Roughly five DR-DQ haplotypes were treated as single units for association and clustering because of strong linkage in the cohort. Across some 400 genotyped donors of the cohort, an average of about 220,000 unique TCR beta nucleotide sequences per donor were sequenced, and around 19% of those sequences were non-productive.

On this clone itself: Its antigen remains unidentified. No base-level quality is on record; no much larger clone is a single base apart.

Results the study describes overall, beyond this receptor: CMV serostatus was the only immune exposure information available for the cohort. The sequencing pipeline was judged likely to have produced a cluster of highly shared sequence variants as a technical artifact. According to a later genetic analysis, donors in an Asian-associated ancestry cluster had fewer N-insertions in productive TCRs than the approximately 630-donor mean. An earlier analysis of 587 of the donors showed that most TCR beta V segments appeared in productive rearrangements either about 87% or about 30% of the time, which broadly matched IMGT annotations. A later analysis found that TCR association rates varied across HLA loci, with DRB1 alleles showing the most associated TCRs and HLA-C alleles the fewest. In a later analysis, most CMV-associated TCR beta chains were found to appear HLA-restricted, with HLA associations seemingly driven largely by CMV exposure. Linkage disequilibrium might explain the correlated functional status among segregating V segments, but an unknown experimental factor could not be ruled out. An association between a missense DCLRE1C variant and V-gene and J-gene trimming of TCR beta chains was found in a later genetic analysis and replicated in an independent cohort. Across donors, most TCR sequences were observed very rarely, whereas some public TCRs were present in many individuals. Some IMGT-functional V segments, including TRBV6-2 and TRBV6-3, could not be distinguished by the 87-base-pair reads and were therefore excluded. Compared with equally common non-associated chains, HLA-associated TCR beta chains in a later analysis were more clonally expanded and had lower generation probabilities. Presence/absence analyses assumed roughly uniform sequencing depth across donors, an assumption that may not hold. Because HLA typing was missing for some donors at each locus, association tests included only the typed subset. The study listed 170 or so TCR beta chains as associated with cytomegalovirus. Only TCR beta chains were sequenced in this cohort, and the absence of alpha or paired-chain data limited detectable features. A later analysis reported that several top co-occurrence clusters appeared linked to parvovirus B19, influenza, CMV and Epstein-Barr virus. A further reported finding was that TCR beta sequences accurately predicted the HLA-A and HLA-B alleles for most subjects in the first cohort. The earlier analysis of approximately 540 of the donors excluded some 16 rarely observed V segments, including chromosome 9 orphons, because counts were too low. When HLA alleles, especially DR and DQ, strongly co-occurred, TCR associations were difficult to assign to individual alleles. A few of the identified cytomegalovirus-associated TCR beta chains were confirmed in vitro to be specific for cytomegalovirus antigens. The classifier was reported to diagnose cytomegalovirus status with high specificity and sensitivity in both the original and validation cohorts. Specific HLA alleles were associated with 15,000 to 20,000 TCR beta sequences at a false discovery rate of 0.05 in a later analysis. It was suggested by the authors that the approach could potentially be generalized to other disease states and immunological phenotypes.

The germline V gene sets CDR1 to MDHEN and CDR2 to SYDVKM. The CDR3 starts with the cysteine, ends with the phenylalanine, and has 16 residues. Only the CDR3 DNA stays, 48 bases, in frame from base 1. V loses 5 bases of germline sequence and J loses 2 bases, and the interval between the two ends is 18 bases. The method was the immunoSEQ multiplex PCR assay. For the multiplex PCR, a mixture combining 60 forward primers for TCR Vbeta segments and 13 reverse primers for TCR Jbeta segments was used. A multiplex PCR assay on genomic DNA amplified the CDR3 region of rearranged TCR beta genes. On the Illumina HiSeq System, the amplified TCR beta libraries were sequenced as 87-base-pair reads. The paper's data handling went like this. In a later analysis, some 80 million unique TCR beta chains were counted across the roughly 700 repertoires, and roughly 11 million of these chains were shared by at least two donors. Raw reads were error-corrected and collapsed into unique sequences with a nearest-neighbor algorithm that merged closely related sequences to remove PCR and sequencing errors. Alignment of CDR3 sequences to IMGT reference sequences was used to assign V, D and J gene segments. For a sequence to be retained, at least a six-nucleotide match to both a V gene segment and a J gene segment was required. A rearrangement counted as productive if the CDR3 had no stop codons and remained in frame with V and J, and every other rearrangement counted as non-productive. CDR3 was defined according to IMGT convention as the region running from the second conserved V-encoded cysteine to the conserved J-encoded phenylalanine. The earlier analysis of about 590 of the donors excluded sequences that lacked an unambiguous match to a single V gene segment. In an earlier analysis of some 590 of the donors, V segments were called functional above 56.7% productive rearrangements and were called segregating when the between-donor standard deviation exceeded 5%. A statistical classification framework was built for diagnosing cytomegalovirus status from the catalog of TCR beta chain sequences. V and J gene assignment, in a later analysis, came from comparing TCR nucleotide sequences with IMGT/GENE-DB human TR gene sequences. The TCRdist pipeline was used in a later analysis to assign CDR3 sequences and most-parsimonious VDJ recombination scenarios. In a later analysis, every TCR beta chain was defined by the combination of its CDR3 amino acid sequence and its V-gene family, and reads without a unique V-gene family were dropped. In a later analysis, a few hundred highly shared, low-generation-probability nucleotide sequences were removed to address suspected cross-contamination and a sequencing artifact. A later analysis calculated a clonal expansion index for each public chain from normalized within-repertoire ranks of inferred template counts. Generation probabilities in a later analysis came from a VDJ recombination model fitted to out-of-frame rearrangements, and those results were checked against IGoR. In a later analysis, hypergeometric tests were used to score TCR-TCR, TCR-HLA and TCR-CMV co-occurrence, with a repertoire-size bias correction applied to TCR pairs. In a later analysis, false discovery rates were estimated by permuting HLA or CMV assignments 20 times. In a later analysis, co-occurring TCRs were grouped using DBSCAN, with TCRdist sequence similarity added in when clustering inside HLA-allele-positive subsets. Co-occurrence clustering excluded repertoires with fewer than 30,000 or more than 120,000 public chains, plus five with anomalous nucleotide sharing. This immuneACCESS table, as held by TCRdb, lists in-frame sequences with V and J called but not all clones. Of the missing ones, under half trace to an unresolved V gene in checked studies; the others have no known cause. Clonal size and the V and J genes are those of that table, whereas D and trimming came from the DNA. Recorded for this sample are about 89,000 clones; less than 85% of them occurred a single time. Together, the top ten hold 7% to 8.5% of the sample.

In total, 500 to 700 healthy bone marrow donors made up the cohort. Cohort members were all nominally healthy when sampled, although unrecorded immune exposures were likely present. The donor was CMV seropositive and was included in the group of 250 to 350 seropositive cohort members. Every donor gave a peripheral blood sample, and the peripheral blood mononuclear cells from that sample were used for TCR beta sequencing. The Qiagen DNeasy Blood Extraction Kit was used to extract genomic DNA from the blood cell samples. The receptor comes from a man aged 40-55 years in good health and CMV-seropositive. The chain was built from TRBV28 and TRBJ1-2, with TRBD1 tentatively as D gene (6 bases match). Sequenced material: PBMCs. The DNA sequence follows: TGTGCCAGCAGTGACCCACAGGGATCCAAAAACTATGGCTACACCTTC. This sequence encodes CASSDPQGSKNYGYTF.